This TCR beta chain stems from a study of blood T cell repertoires in COVID-19 (dated by TCRdb to 2019 to 2021). Broadly, across the study: Samples from collaborators originated in the United States, Italy and Spain and spanned both the acute and convalescent phases of COVID-19. Subjects who had been exposed to COVID-19, were actively infected with it, or had recovered from it provided the deeply sampled blood TCRbeta repertoires that made up the dataset. Where available, HLA class I and class II types were obtained from metadata supplied by the sample provider rather than from assay-based typing. The material from the prospective study consisted of cDNA or gDNA derived from T cells, B-cell-depleted T cells, or PBMCs. Nearly every sample came with metadata listing a de-identified subject ID, COVID-19 status, age in years and sex. A freely available public database, intended as a resource for researchers studying the immune response to SARS-CoV-2, is where the repertoires were released. The samples were drawn from the first 160 participants of the ongoing ImmuneRACE study and from 1,254 subjects provided by 6 global collaborators.

TCRbeta CDR3 regions were amplified from genomic DNA using the immunoSEQ Assay, a bias-controlled multiplex PCR. From the authors' description of their analysis: The number of nucleated cells in each sample was estimated by amplification of reference gene primers within the assay. To quantify the absolute abundance of each unique TCRbeta CDR3 rearrangement, sequence reads were collapsed and filtered. For each sample, productive Simpson clonality was calculated as the square root of Simpson's diversity index across productive rearrangements. The source is immuneACCESS, and TCRdb retained only in-frame sequences with V and J called. Part of the clones is not carried over; for the studies checked, unresolved V genes explain less than half of this, and the remainder is unexplained. V, J and clone size were drawn from that table, and D and trimming were deduced from the DNA. This sample comprises over 200,000 clones, around 80% of them detected only once. Of the sample, 15% to 20% falls within the top ten clones.

General conclusions and limits of the study: Clinical and demographic metadata were provided uncurated, with the amount varying by source and participant.

Details on this clone: Its antigen remains undetermined. Base qualities were left out, and no much larger clone turns up one base away.

Collaborating institutions collected whole blood in K2EDTA tubes following their own protocols. For TCRbeta analysis, collaborators shipped samples in one of three forms: frozen whole blood, isolated PBMCs, or DNA extracted from either of those sample types. The CDR3 contains 14 residues, cysteine and phenylalanine counted. Only the CDR3 DNA is retained, 42 bases long and in frame from the first base. Via the germline V gene, CDR1 is KGHSH and CDR2 LQKENI. Cut back by 1 base and 8 bases, the V and J ends lie 12 bases apart. This sequence uses TRBV18 and TRBJ2-1, with the D gene too uncertain to name. Material: peripheral blood. The receptor's source is an elderly woman with active or convalescent COVID-19. The nucleotide sequence reads TGTGCCAGCTCACCACGTTCGTTACTTTATGAGCAGTTCTTC. Its translation is CASSPRSLLYEQFF.